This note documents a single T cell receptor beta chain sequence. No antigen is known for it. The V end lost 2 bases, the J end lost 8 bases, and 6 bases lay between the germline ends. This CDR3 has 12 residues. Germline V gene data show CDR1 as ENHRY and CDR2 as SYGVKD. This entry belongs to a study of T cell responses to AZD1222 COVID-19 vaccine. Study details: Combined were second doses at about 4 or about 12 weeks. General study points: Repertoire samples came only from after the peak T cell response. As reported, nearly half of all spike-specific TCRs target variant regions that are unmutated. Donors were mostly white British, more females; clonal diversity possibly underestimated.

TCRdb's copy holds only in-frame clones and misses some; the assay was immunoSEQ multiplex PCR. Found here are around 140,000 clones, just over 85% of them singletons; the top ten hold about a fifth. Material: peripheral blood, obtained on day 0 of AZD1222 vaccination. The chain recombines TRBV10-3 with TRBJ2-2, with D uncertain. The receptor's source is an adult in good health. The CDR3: CAISENVGELFF. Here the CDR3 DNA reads TGTGCCATCAGTGAGAACGTGGGGGAGCTGTTTTTT.